Below, 27 T cell receptor beta chains from the same sample are listed, as sequenced in a study of glioma-infiltrating T cells after dendritic cell vaccination. The table came from immunoSEQ multiplex PCR; TCRdb's copy has only in-frame clones and leaves some out. This sample has about 73,000 clones, with almost 85% found just once. Sequencing was performed on blood, taken before dendritic cell vaccination. The receptors stem from a human donor with glioblastoma.

The V call is TRBV15, the J call TRBJ2-7; D is perhaps TRBD1 (5 bases). Per the germline V gene, CDR1 is LNHNV and CDR2 is YYDKDF (reference sequence). CDR3 length: 13 residues. Trimming shortened V by 4 bases and J by 3 bases, and 10 bases separated the two germline ends. This chain's CDR3 is CATSNGQLYEQYV. The CDR3 DNA follows: TGTGCCACCAGCAACGGACAACTCTACGAGCAGTACGTC.

Here the CDR3 DNA reads TGTGCCAGCAGCTTAGACGGCGGGAGGAAGGGGAATGAGCAGTTCTTC. The encoded protein is CASSLDGGRKGNEQFF. The genes are TRBV7-6 and TRBJ2-1; 8 positions agree with TRBD2. J lost 7 bases, V lost 1 base, and 9 bases had no gene match. Germline CDR1 and CDR2: SGHVS and FNYEAQ. The CDR3 length is 16 residues.

V usage is TRBV7-8 and J usage is TRBJ1-2, with D possibly matching TRBD1 (5 bases). Trimming shortened V by 5 bases and J by 2 bases, and 21 bases separated the two germline ends. Germline loops: CDR1 SGHVS, CDR2 FQNEAQ. The CDR3 has 17 residues. The CDR3 bases are TGTGCCAGCAGCCCAGGCCGGGGGAGTAAGATCAACTATGGCTACACCTTC. It codes for CASSPGRGSKINYGYTF.

V gene TRBV7-2 combines with J gene TRBJ1-1, with 8 bases aligning to TRBD1. Germline CDR1 is SGHTA and CDR2 is FQGNSA. With 1 base clipped from V and 3 bases from J, the junction kept 4 bases outside the gene matches. This CDR3 is built from 15 residues. The CDR3 nucleotides read TGTGCCAGCAGCTTAGGGGACAGGTTATACACTGAAGCTTTCTTT. Residues: CASSLGDRLYTEAFF.

The V call is TRBV5-6, the J call TRBJ2-7; 13 nucleotides align to TRBD2. The CDR3 extends over 16 amino acids. J was trimmed by 2 bases and V by 4 bases; bases with no gene match: 6. The germline gives CDR1 SGHDT, CDR2 YYEEEE. This CDR3 is CASSLRTSGGTYEQYF. The CDR3 region has the DNA TGTGCCAGCAGCCTCCGGACTAGCGGGGGTACCTACGAGCAGTACTTC. Full variable domain (missing parts from reference TRBV5-6 and TRBJ2-7): DAGVTQSPTHLIKTRGQQVTLRCSPKSGHDTVSWYQQALGQGPQFIFQYYEEEERQRGNFPDRFSGHQFPNYSSELNVNALLLGDSALYLCASSLRTSGGTYEQYFGPGTRLTVT.

This rearrangement joins TRBV2 to TRBJ1-2; the D gene is possibly TRBD1 (6 bases). V was pared by 6 bases and J by 1 base, with 9 bases between. The CDR3 is 13 amino acids. Germline-derived CDR1 and CDR2 are SNHLY and FYNNEI. The CDR3 DNA follows: TGTGCCAGCAGCGGGGACAATAACTATGGCTACACCTTC. Protein product: CASSGDNNYGYTF.

This chain connects TRBV6-5 to TRBJ2-7, with 8 bases aligning to TRBD2. Germline-derived CDR1 and CDR2 are MNHEY and SVGAGI. This CDR3 spans 15 amino acids. After removal of 2 bases from V and 6 bases from J, the junction contained 9 bases not matched to a gene. The CDR3 reads CASSYTGLGSAEQYV. For the CDR3, the DNA is TGTGCCAGCAGTTACACGGGACTAGGGAGCGCCGAGCAGTACGTC.

The rearrangement joins TRBV29-1 to TRBJ2-1, with D possibly TRBD2 on 5 matching bases. The V gene lost 0 bases and the J gene lost 7 bases, with 10 bases spanning the gap. The CDR3 has 13 amino acids. Germline V gene sequence: CDR1 SQVTM, CDR2 ANQGSEA. CDR3 in DNA: TGCAGCGTTGAAGATGCGGGTTGGAATGAGCAGTTCTTC. It specifies CSVEDAGWNEQFF.

The rearrangement links TRBV2 to TRBJ2-5, with 8 bases that match TRBD1. The CDR3 totals 13 residues. With V trimmed by 6 bases and J by 5 bases, 5 bases remained unmatched. The V gene's germline CDR1 is SNHLY and CDR2 FYNNEI. CDR3 loop: CASRGTGPETQYF. CDR3 coding DNA: TGTGCCAGCAGGGGGACAGGCCCGGAGACCCAGTACTTC.

The gene calls are TRBV5-4 and TRBJ2-7, with TRBD2 identical over 14 bases. J was trimmed by 2 bases and V by 2 bases; bases with no gene match: 6. The CDR3 totals 17 residues. The germline CDR1 and CDR2 sequences are SGHNT and YYREEE (reference sequence). The CDR3 nucleotides are TGTGCCAGCAGCTTAGGGACTAGCGGGGGTCCAACCTACGAGCAGTACTTC. This sequence encodes CASSLGTSGGPTYEQYF.

The chain combines TRBV25-1 with TRBJ1-4; TRBD1 might be the D (5 bases). Trimming removed 6 bases from V and 4 bases from J, with 18 bases in between. This CDR3 comprises 16 residues. Germline loops: CDR1 MGHDK, CDR2 SYGVNS. CDR3 in DNA: TGTGCCAGCAGCAAGAGCAGGGTTGCCGATAATGAAAAACTGTTTTTT. Its protein is CASSKSRVADNEKLFF.

This clone was recorded only once. The chain combines TRBV5-4 with TRBJ2-2; TRBD2 matches 11 bases. The CDR3 is 15 amino acids. V shed 4 bases, J shed 4 bases, and the junction held 3 bases outside the gene matches. CDR1 is SGHNT and CDR2 is YYREEE in the germline V gene (reference sequence). CDR3 bases: TGTGCCAGCAGCCTAGCGGGAGGTTCCACCGGGGAGCTGTTTTTT. This codes for CASSLAGGSTGELFF.

The chain links TRBV6-1 to TRBJ1-2; 10 nucleotides agree with TRBD1. The CDR3 runs to 15 residues. Losses at the gene ends were 4 bases for V and 4 bases for J; bases not matched to a gene: 6. Germline V gives CDR1 MNHNS, CDR2 SASEGT. DNA for the CDR3: TGTGCCAGCAGTGGCCCCGGGACAGGGGTCTATGGCTACACCTTC. Protein product: CASSGPGTGVYGYTF.

CDR3 residues: CASSFDRGLNGELFF. DNA for the CDR3: TGTGCCAGCAGCTTTGACAGGGGGCTGAACGGGGAGCTGTTTTTT. V and J are TRBV7-9 and TRBJ2-2, with 10 bases lining up with TRBD1. Germline V gene data show CDR1 as SEHNR and CDR2 as FQNEAQ (reference sequence). V trimming: 3 bases; J trimming: 7 bases; junction bases outside the gene matches: 5. The CDR3 has 15 amino acids.

This sequence joins TRBV6-5 and TRBJ1-1, with D perhaps matching TRBD1 (6 bases). Trimming shortened V by 7 bases and J by 3 bases, and 12 bases separated the two germline ends. There are 13 residues in the CDR3. CDR1 is MNHEY and CDR2 is SVGAGI in the germline V gene. CDR3 residues: CASNPGAYTEAFF. CDR3 in DNA: TGTGCCAGCAACCCAGGGGCGTACACTGAAGCTTTCTTT.

The rearrangement uses TRBV12-5 and TRBJ1-1; 11 bases line up with TRBD1. The CDR3 totals 16 residues. V lost 6 bases, J lost 1 base, and 7 bases stayed unmatched. Germline V lookup: CDR1 LGHNT, CDR2 FRNRAP. CDR3: CASGPDRGLGNTEAFF. The DNA of the CDR3 is TGTGCTAGTGGACCGGACAGGGGGCTCGGGAACACTGAAGCTTTCTTT.

The chain combines TRBV6-1 with TRBJ2-7; possibly TRBD1 for D (5 bases). V gave up 7 bases and J gave up 5 bases, with 15 bases separating them. This CDR3 is built from 13 residues. The germline gives CDR1 MNHNS, CDR2 SASEGT. The CDR3 spells CASKWQGTDEQYF. Here the CDR3 DNA reads TGTGCCAGCAAATGGCAGGGAACTGACGAGCAGTACTTC.

V is TRBV7-2 and J is TRBJ2-1, with D possibly matching TRBD1 (5 bases). CDR3 size: 15 residues. Germline V CDR1 and CDR2: SGHTA, FQGNSA. Deletions cut 2 bases from V and 8 bases from J, with 16 bases between. CDR3 loop: CASSLSVSQGHEQFF. The CDR3 bases are TGTGCCAGCAGCTTATCGGTCAGTCAGGGCCATGAGCAGTTCTTC.

The chain links TRBV9 to TRBJ1-2, with D uncertain. The CDR3 is 18 residues long. With 0 bases removed from V and 0 bases from J, the gap between germline ends came to 18 bases. Germline V CDR1 and CDR2: SGDLS, YYNGEE. The CDR3 reads CASSVGIINIRANYGYTF. Written as DNA, the CDR3 is TGTGCCAGCAGCGTAGGCATCATTAACATCCGTGCTAACTATGGCTACACCTTC.

This clone was counted a single time. The genes are TRBV7-2 and TRBJ2-3; D may be TRBD1 (5 bases). V shed 4 bases and J shed 0 bases, with 8 bases lying between them. Looked up from germline, CDR1 is SGHTA and CDR2 is FQGNSA. The CDR3 covers 14 residues. DNA for the CDR3: TGTGCCAGCAGCTCCGGACAAAGCACAGATACGCAGTATTTT. Residues: CASSSGQSTDTQYF.

The count of this clone is one. An end of the junction does not agree with germline; a read error may underlie this. The rearrangement uses TRBV28 and TRBJ1-2, with TRBD1 identical over 9 bases. CDR1 and CDR2 (germline): MDHEN, SYDVKM. This CDR3 comprises 11 residues. The CDR3 DNA sequence: TGTGCCAGCAGCGAAACAGGGGGCCCTGATTTC. It translates to CASSETGGPDF.

The genes are TRBV2 and TRBJ2-5, with D possibly matching TRBD2 (6 bases). The V end was cut by 7 bases, the J end by 1 base, with 7 bases between. The germline gives CDR1 SNHLY, CDR2 FYNNEI. The CDR3 is 12 residues long. The chain's CDR3 is CASMTSQETQYF. CDR3 nucleotide sequence: TGTGCCAGCATGACTAGCCAAGAGACCCAGTACTTC.

This sequence joins TRBV6-1 and TRBJ2-1; 8 nucleotides line up with TRBD1. This CDR3 has 16 residues. The V and J ends lost 4 bases and 0 bases, in that order; junction bases with no gene match: 5. CDR1 is MNHNS, CDR2 SASEGT, per germline. The DNA for the CDR3 is TGTGCCAGCAGTGCAAAAACAGGGGGCTCCTACAATGAGCAGTTCTTC. Its translation is CASSAKTGGSYNEQFF.

This chain uses TRBV18 with TRBJ1-4, with D possibly being TRBD1 (5 bases). The CDR3 has 15 amino acids. Germline V gene data show CDR1 as KGHSH and CDR2 as LQKENI. V was trimmed by 6 bases and J by 5 bases, leaving 16 bases between them. CDR3 nucleotides: TGTGCCAGCTCGACGGGAGCAGGGTTAAATGAAAAACTGTTTTTT. Its translation: CASSTGAGLNEKLFF.

V is TRBV18 and J is TRBJ1-1, with D unresolved. CDR3 length equals 15 residues. V lost 3 bases and J 5 bases, leaving 16 bases between the germline ends. CDR1 and CDR2 from the germline V gene are KGHSH and LQKENI. The CDR3 loop is CASSPIAALRTEAFF. In DNA form, the CDR3 reads TGTGCCAGCTCACCCATAGCAGCCCTTAGGACTGAAGCTTTCTTT.

The chain joins TRBV19 to TRBJ2-2; 11 bases align to TRBD1. The trim removed 1 base at V and 4 bases at J, leaving 8 bases unmatched. The CDR3 extends over 18 amino acids. Germline-derived CDR1 and CDR2 are LNHDA and SQIVND (reference sequence). Written as DNA, the CDR3 is TGTGCCAGTAGTATAGTCTTAGGGGACAGGGGGTTCACCGGGGAGCTGTTTTTT. This gives the protein CASSIVLGDRGFTGELFF. The variable domain in full, with the rest retrieved from reference TRBV19 and TRBJ2-2, is DGGITQSPKYLFRKEGQNVTLSCEQNLNHDAMYWYRQDPGQGLRLIYYSQIVNDFQKGDIAEGYSVSREKKESFPLTVTSAQKNPTAFYLCASSIVLGDRGFTGELFFGEGSRLTVL.

This chain uses TRBV5-1 with TRBJ2-5; D is perhaps TRBD2 (6 bases). The germline V gene encodes CDR1 SGHRS and CDR2 YFSETQ. The CDR3 is 14 residues long. Trimming stripped 1 base from V and 4 bases from J, with 11 bases between. The CDR3 DNA sequence: TGCGCCAGCAGCTTGCGGGGGTTAGGAGAGACCCAGTACTTC. It encodes CASSLRGLGETQYF. The full variable domain, its missing parts supplied by reference TRBV5-1 and TRBJ2-5, is KAGVTQTPRYLIKTRGQQVTLSCSPISGHRSVSWYQQTPGQGLQFLFEYFSETQRNKGNFPGRFSGRQFSNSRSEMNVSTLELGDSALYLCASSLRGLGETQYFGPGTRLLVL.